This TCR beta chain was documented in a study of human T cells and chemical hapten exposure. Overall study context: Throughout the roughly 24-week study, diphenylcyclopropenone was applied weekly to the patients' scalps.

Time point denoted: patch test 3, about 24 weeks after DPC sensitization. Treatment given: therapeutic diphenylcyclopropenone sensitization with weekly scalp DPC. There are many counts of this clonotype. The antigen is not known. Study outcomes and limitations: With DPC sensitization, TCRs exceeding 1 in 1000 frequency showed no change.

Each CDR3 protein gets one entry after TCRdb re-called the RACE reads with MiXCR. Of around 70,000 distinct CDR3 sequences detected, over 8.5% appear once; the ten largest clones hold approximately 1.4%. This clonotype originated in a woman aged 45-60 years with alopecia areata. Some clones in this sample may be carry-over from other donors' samples. The sequencing here drew on whole blood, taken in connection with sensitization to the hapten diphenylcyclopropenone (DPC).

In DNA, the CDR3 is TGTGCCAGCTCACCACCGTCGGTGAACACTGAAGCTTTCTTT. Encoded protein: CASSPPSVNTEAFF. The chain uses TRBV18 and TRBJ1-1; D unclear. Trimming removed 0 bases at V and 0 bases at J, with 5 bases between. This CDR3 contains 14 residues. Germline V gene data show CDR1 as KGHSH and CDR2 as LQKENI.